This T cell receptor beta chain was identified during a study of blood T cell repertoires in COVID-19. Overall study context: The United States, Italy and Spain were the sources of the acute and convalescent COVID-19 samples. In each case, the material was cDNA or gDNA derived from T cells, B-cell-depleted T cells, or PBMCs.

Under the authors' procedure: Nucleated cell counts were estimated from reference gene primer amplification. TCRdb's copy holds only in-frame clones and misses some; the assay was immunoSEQ multiplex PCR. The DNA was the basis for D and trimming; V, J and clone size are from that table. The sample has 85,000 to 95,000 clones, around 86% seen once. The Seattle site enrolled patients during active infection and followed them longitudinally. This CDR3 contains 15 residues. V lost 0 bases and J lost 6; bases outside the gene matches: 5. Germline V gene data show CDR1 as LGHDT and CDR2 as YNNKEL (reference sequence).

This chain joins TRBV3-1 (or the pseudogene TRBV3-2) and TRBJ2-3; 8 nucleotides align to TRBD1. The origin of this receptor is a man between 60 and 70 years old with COVID-19, enrolled during active disease. Sequenced: peripheral blood. The CDR3 reads CASSQDTGGGDTQYF. CDR3 in DNA: TGTGCCAGCAGCCAAGATACAGGGGGAGGTGATACGCAGTATTTT.